This entry lists 30 T cell receptor beta chains sequenced from one sample in a study of technical replicates of blood from several donors. Data came from immunoSEQ multiplex PCR; TCRdb stores just in-frame clones and leaves some out. Of 85,000 to 100,000 clones in the sample, around 95% were seen once. The sequenced material came from T cells isolated from PBMCs. The receptor source for this set is a human donor in good health.

The chain uses TRBV10-3 and TRBJ1-2; D may be TRBD1 (6 bases). V lost 4 bases, J lost 2 bases, and 20 bases lay in between. Germline V gene data show CDR1 as ENHRY and CDR2 as SYGVKD. This CDR3 is 17 amino acids long. The CDR3, as DNA: TGTGCCATCAGTGCTTCGGCCGAGGGGGTGCTCAACTATGGCTACACCTTC. It translates to CAISASAEGVLNYGYTF.

Details on this clone: The same CDR3 can be traced to other DNA sequences in this sample. The rearrangement joins TRBV19 to TRBJ2-7; 7 positions match TRBD1. The germline V gene has CDR1 LNHDA and CDR2 SQIVND (reference sequence). The CDR3 spans 14 residues. The V segment lost 1 base and the J segment 0 bases; nucleotides outside the gene matches: 0. The chain's CDR3 is CASSIGQGSYEQYF. The CDR3, as DNA: TGTGCCAGTAGTATAGGACAGGGCTCCTACGAGCAGTACTTC.

The CDR3 is CASSIVGKNGNTIYF. CDR3 nucleotide sequence: TGTGCCAGCAGCATAGTCGGGAAGAATGGAAACACCATATATTTT. The rearrangement uses TRBV21-1 and TRBJ1-3. TRBV21-1 is noted as a pseudogene. This CDR3 has 15 residues.

The chain recombines TRBV7-9 with TRBJ1-6; 9 nucleotides align to TRBD1. J was trimmed by 9 bases and V by 5 bases; bases with no gene match: 8. The CDR3 consists of 15 residues. Per germline, CDR1 SEHNR and CDR2 FQNEAQ (reference sequence). The CDR3 bases are TGTGCCAGCAGCCGATCGGACAGGGGTGGTTCACCCCTCCACTTT. Translation gives CASSRSDRGGSPLHF.

V and J are TRBV10-3 and TRBJ1-2, with D unclear. Trimming shortened V by 5 bases and J by 5 bases, and 9 bases separated the two germline ends. CDR3 size: 12 residues. Looked up from germline, CDR1 is ENHRY and CDR2 is SYGVKD. CDR3 nucleotide sequence: TGTGCCATCAGTCTGGGAGCGTATGGCTACACCTTC. Translated: CAISLGAYGYTF.

This chain connects TRBV29-1 to TRBJ2-7; a possible D gene is TRBD1 (6 bases). Germline V gives CDR1 SQVTM, CDR2 ANQGSEA. V was cut by 5 bases and J by 1 base, with 9 bases left in between. The CDR3 covers 12 residues. The DNA for the CDR3 is TGCAGCGTTTCCGGACAGTCCTACGAGCAGTACTTC. Translating gives CSVSGQSYEQYF.

The chain recombines TRBV6-6 with TRBJ1-1; TRBD1 is a possible D gene (5 bases). There are 15 residues in the CDR3. Trimming removed 6 bases from V and 1 base from J, with 15 bases in between. Germline CDR1 reads MNHNY; CDR2 reads SVGAGI (reference sequence). CDR3 DNA sequence: TGTGCCAGCAGCCCGGTCCCAGGGAAGAACACTGAAGCTTTCTTT. The encoded protein is CASSPVPGKNTEAFF.

The chain combines TRBV28 with TRBJ1-2, with D perhaps TRBD1 (6 bases). In germline, CDR1 is MDHEN, CDR2 SYDVKM. CDR3 size: 21 residues. V was cut by 3 bases and J by 0 bases, with 29 bases left in between. The CDR3 loop reads CASSFPTLGTSVRLANYGYTF. CDR3 coding DNA: TGTGCCAGCAGTTTTCCTACCCTAGGGACATCAGTCCGATTAGCTAACTATGGCTACACCTTC.

This clone has just a few counts. The rearrangement links TRBV11-2 to TRBJ2-1, with 11 bases fitting TRBD2. Looked up from germline, CDR1 is SGHAT and CDR2 is FQNNGV. J was trimmed by 6 bases and V by 6 bases; bases with no gene match: 7. The CDR3 totals 15 residues. CDR3 loop: CASRPALAGVNEQFF. CDR3 DNA sequence: TGTGCCAGCAGGCCCGCACTAGCGGGAGTCAATGAGCAGTTCTTC.

In nucleotides, the CDR3 is TGTGCCAGCAGTGGTCTAACCTCCACCCATTACGAGCAGTACTTC. Translated, it gives CASSGLTSTHYEQYF. The chain couples TRBV27 to TRBJ2-7, with unresolved D. V was cut by 5 bases and J by 4 bases, with 18 bases left in between. Per germline, CDR1 MNHEY and CDR2 SMNVEV (reference sequence). This CDR3 has 15 residues.

This clone showed up just once. The V call is TRBV4-1, the J call TRBJ2-2, with 12 bases matching TRBD2. Germline V gene lookup returns CDR1 MGHRA and CDR2 YSYEKL. V lost 6 bases to trimming and J lost 1 base; unmatched junction nucleotides: 3. The CDR3 has 16 residues. The CDR3 DNA follows: TGCGCCAGCAGACGGGGACTAGCGGGGAACACCGGGGAGCTGTTTTTT. Its translation is CASRRGLAGNTGELFF.

The chain is built from TRBV7-9 and TRBJ1-3, with a tentative D call TRBD1 (5 bases). CDR1 is SEHNR, CDR2 FQNEAQ, per germline (reference sequence). With 1 base removed from V and 0 bases from J, the gap between germline ends came to 13 bases. The CDR3 is 17 residues long. CDR3 amino acids: CASSLGNRMSSGNTIYF. The DNA for the CDR3 is TGTGCCAGCAGCTTAGGGAACAGGATGAGCTCTGGAAACACCATATATTTT. Combining the CDR3 with reference TRBV7-9 and TRBJ1-3 gives the whole variable domain DTGVSQNPRHKITKRGQNVTFRCDPISEHNRLYWYRQTLGQGPEFLTYFQNEAQLEKSRLLSDRFSAERPKGSFSTLEIQRTEQGDSAMYLCASSLGNRMSSGNTIYFGEGSWLTVV.

This sequence joins TRBV29-1 and TRBJ2-2; 9 bases agree with TRBD2. Germline V gives CDR1 SQVTM, CDR2 ANQGSEA. This CDR3 has 18 amino acids. V lost 4 bases to trimming and J lost 0 bases; unmatched junction nucleotides: 12. The CDR3 region is CSVGFGARGRANTGELFF. The CDR3 bases are TGCAGCGTTGGGTTCGGGGCGCGCGGGAGGGCGAACACCGGGGAGCTGTTTTTT.

This chain links TRBV7-9 with TRBJ1-1, with 8 bases fitting TRBD1. Germline-derived CDR1 and CDR2 are SEHNR and FQNEAQ (reference sequence). The V segment lost 5 bases and the J segment 5 bases; nucleotides outside the gene matches: 1. The CDR3 contains 12 residues. In DNA, the CDR3 is TGTGCCAGCAGCCGGGACAGGACTGAAGCTTTCTTT. Its protein product is CASSRDRTEAFF.

The chain combines TRBV29-1 with TRBJ2-7; D unresolved. CDR3 length: 13 amino acids. The V and J ends lost 4 bases and 2 bases respectively, with 12 bases between them. Germline CDR1 reads SQVTM; CDR2 reads ANQGSEA. The CDR3 reads CSVAPPDTYEQYF. DNA of the CDR3: TGCAGCGTTGCCCCACCAGATACCTACGAGCAGTACTTC.

The chain employs TRBV7-6 and TRBJ2-5, with D perhaps matching TRBD2 (6 bases). The CDR3 spans 14 residues. V dropped 2 bases and J dropped 4 bases, with 11 bases sitting between them. Germline CDR1 and CDR2: SGHVS and FNYEAQ. The CDR3 region has the DNA TGTGCCAGCAGCTTATTGTGGAGGGGAGAGACCCAGTACTTC. As protein: CASSLLWRGETQYF.

This chain uses TRBV2 with TRBJ2-1, with D tentatively TRBD2 (5 bases). Germline V gene sequence: CDR1 SNHLY, CDR2 FYNNEI. Trimming left V 1 base short and J 7 bases short, with 11 bases between. The CDR3 spans 14 residues. The CDR3 protein is CASSEEAGENEQFF. DNA of the CDR3: TGTGCCAGCAGTGAAGAAGCCGGGGAAAATGAGCAGTTCTTC.

The chain uses TRBV5-1 and TRBJ2-6, with 11 nucleotides matching TRBD2. V shed 4 bases and J 2 bases; nucleotides not matched to a gene: 5. Germline V gives CDR1 SGHRS, CDR2 YFSETQ. This CDR3 region has 17 residues. Here the CDR3 DNA reads TGCGCCAGCAGCGTACTAGCGGGAGTCACTGGGGCCAACGTCCTGACTTTC. Translated: CASSVLAGVTGANVLTF.

The chain's CDR3 is CASSLAGGQPQHF. The DNA for the CDR3 is TGTGCCAGCAGCTTAGCCGGGGGACAGCCCCAGCATTTT. This chain connects TRBV7-9 to TRBJ1-5; D might be TRBD1 (5 bases). The CDR3 extends over 13 amino acids. The V end was cut by 0 bases, the J end by 7 bases, with 7 bases between. CDR1 and CDR2 (germline): SEHNR, FQNEAQ (reference sequence).

The J gene is TRBJ1-1, the V gene TRBV2; 7 positions match TRBD1. The CDR3 runs to 14 residues. The germline V gene has CDR1 SNHLY and CDR2 FYNNEI. Trimming removed 4 bases from V and 1 base from J; junction bases left unmatched: 3. The CDR3, as DNA: TGTGCCAGCAGTGTGAGACAGGGGAACACTGAAGCTTTCTTT. Translation gives CASSVRQGNTEAFF.

CDR3 amino acids: CASSDYRISSTDTQYF. The CDR3 nucleotides are TGTGCCAGCAGTGACTACAGGATATCTAGCACAGATACGCAGTATTTT. This rearrangement joins TRBV6-1 to TRBJ2-3; D is perhaps TRBD1 (5 bases). Between the trimmed V and J ends, which lost 3 bases and 0 bases, there was a span of 13 bases. This CDR3 comprises 16 residues. The germline gives CDR1 MNHNS, CDR2 SASEGT.

This chain uses TRBV13 with TRBJ1-1; unclear D gene. Per germline, CDR1 PRHDT and CDR2 FYEKMQ (reference sequence). V was cut by 6 bases and J by 1 base, with 21 bases left in between. The CDR3 has 17 amino acids. The CDR3 nucleotides are TGTGCCAGCAGTTTGGCCCCGCGGTTGGCCGAGAACACTGAAGCTTTCTTT. It specifies CASSLAPRLAENTEAFF. The complete variable domain, with remaining parts taken from reference TRBV13 and TRBJ1-1, reads AAGVIQSPRHLIKEKRETATLKCYPIPRHDTVYWYQQGPGQDPQFLISFYEKMQSDKGSIPDRFSAQQFSDYHSELNMSSLELGDSALYFCASSLAPRLAENTEAFFGQGTRLTVV.

V is TRBV27 and J is TRBJ2-6; tentative D call: TRBD2 (5 bases). CDR1 and CDR2 from the germline V gene are MNHEY and SMNVEV (reference sequence). Deletions cut 2 bases from V and 0 bases from J, with 14 bases between. The CDR3 is 18 residues long. CDR3 in amino acids: CASSLTPLVGSGANVLTF. CDR3 nucleotide sequence: TGTGCCAGCAGTTTAACCCCACTAGTAGGCTCTGGGGCCAACGTCCTGACTTTC.

V and J are TRBV4-1 and TRBJ2-1; the match to TRBD1 covers 8 bases. Germline lookup yields CDR1 MGHRA and CDR2 YSYEKL. The CDR3 is 17 amino acids. J gave up 7 bases and V 1 base, and 12 bases lay outside the gene matches. CDR3 nucleotides: TGCGCCAGCAGCCAAGGAACAGGGGGGCCTTATAGGAATGAGCAGTTCTTC. Its protein is CASSQGTGGPYRNEQFF.

The chain links TRBV2 to TRBJ1-5; a weak D match, TRBD1 (6 bases). This CDR3 comprises 15 residues. V was trimmed by 0 bases and J by 4 bases, leaving 10 bases between them. The germline gives CDR1 SNHLY, CDR2 FYNNEI. The CDR3, as DNA: TGTGCCAGCAGTGAAGCGCCGACAGGAAATCAGCCCCAGCATTTT. Translating gives CASSEAPTGNQPQHF.

The chain couples TRBV15 to TRBJ1-5; D unresolved. V shed 0 bases and J shed 2 bases, with 11 bases lying between them. Germline V gives CDR1 LNHNV, CDR2 YYDKDF (reference sequence). This CDR3 region has 16 residues. CDR3 in amino acids: CATSRDLRGGNQPQHF. The DNA of the CDR3 is TGTGCCACCAGCAGAGATCTGCGGGGAGGCAATCAGCCCCAGCATTTT.

The V call is TRBV6-1, the J call TRBJ1-1, with D possibly being TRBD1 (6 bases). This CDR3 contains 15 residues. V shed 6 bases and J shed 0 bases, with 14 bases lying between them. Germline CDR1 reads MNHNS; CDR2 reads SASEGT. CDR3 bases: TGTGCCAGCAGGGTAGCCAGGGGCATGAACACTGAAGCTTTCTTT. Amino acid sequence: CASRVARGMNTEAFF.

The table lists this clone with a few counts. This chain connects TRBV10-3 to TRBJ1-1; 12 positions match TRBD1. CDR3 length: 12 residues. Germline CDR1 is ENHRY and CDR2 is SYGVKD. The V gene end was trimmed by 10 bases and the J gene end by 11 bases; junction bases not matched to a gene: 8. The CDR3 region is CATSGTGGGAFF. CDR3 nucleotides: TGTGCCACCAGCGGGACAGGGGGCGGCGCTTTCTTT.

The chain recombines TRBV7-9 with TRBJ2-7; tentative D call: TRBD2 (5 bases). This CDR3 is built from 15 residues. V lost 10 bases and J lost 4, with 23 bases in between. From germline, CDR1 is SEHNR and CDR2 FQNEAQ (reference sequence). CDR3: CAITPGSLALYEQYF. The CDR3 nucleotides read TGTGCCATCACACCGGGGTCCCTCGCCCTATACGAGCAGTACTTC.

This clone was recorded a few times. The chain uses TRBV27 and TRBJ2-3; TRBD1 matches at 7 bases. Germline V CDR1 and CDR2: MNHEY, SMNVEV (reference sequence). The CDR3 runs 19 residues. The trim removed 2 bases at V and 3 bases at J, leaving 17 bases unmatched. The CDR3 protein is CASSLTWTGLFRGTDTQYF. The DNA of the CDR3 is TGTGCCAGCAGTTTAACATGGACAGGCTTATTCAGGGGGACAGATACGCAGTATTTT.